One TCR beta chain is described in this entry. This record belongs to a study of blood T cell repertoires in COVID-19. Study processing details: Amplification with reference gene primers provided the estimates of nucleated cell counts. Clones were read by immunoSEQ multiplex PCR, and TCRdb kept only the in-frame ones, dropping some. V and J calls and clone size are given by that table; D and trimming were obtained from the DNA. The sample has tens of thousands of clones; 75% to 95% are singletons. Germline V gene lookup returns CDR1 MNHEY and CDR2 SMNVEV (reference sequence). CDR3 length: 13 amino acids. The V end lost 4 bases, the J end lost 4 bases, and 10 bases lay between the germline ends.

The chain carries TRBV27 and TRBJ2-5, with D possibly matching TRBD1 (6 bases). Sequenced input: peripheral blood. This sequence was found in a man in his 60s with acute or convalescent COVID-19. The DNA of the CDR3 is TGTGCCAGCAGTTGGGTGGGGGCAGAGACCCAGTACTTC. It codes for CASSWVGAETQYF.